This TCR beta chain stems from a study of T cells in Graves' hyperthyroidism and ophthalmopathy. The investigators amplified TCR beta CDR3 regions from RNA transcripts. A first-round RT-PCR of the TCR CDR3 used the HTBI primer set. Each CDR3 protein is one row after TCRdb ran MiXCR on the multiplex PCR reads. The table has some 490,000 distinct CDR3 sequences, about 22% seen once; the top ten hold around 54%. Germline V lookup: CDR1 MNHEY, CDR2 SMNVEV (reference sequence). There are 17 residues in the CDR3. V was pared by 6 bases and J by 3 bases, with 16 bases of the junction left unmatched. Diagnoses were made from clinical symptoms, serum measures (thyroxine and TRAb), thyroid ultrasound and orbital computed tomography.

This receptor was identified in a woman between 65 and 79 years old with Graves' ophthalmopathy. V and J are TRBV27 and TRBJ1-1, with TRBD1 matching 7 bases. Sequencing was carried out using blood. CDR3 nucleotide sequence: TGTGCCAGCAGACCCAGGTTAGGGGGCCAGGGGGACACTGAAGCTTTCTTT. It codes for CASRPRLGGQGDTEAFF.